The 20 T cell receptor beta chains presented below share a single source sample, sequenced in a study of Ad26.COV2.S vaccination and SARS-CoV-2 variants. Clones were read by immunoSEQ multiplex PCR, and TCRdb kept only the in-frame ones, dropping some. The sample has approximately 400,000 clones, 80% to 90% seen once; the top ten hold approximately 7%. Treatment noted: 15 to 20 received Ad26.COV2.S at low or high dose, single or two shots; a few received placebo; per-sample allocation not given. Each sample was drawn 63 days after the first injection (of vaccine or placebo). Sequencing was performed on peripheral blood, taken in a trial of Ad26.COV2.S vaccine versus placebo. The receptors were gathered from a person aged 18 to 59 who received the Ad26.COV2.S COVID-19 vaccine or a placebo.

The chain employs TRBV12-3 or TRBV12-4 and TRBJ2-3; D unresolved. The CDR3 sequence is 12 residues long. Trimming left V 6 bases short and J 6 bases short, with 10 bases between. CDR3 coding DNA: TGTGCCAGCAGACCCCTTTCCGATACGCAGTATTTT. Its protein is CASRPLSDTQYF.

This rearrangement joins TRBV4-2 to TRBJ1-2; D ambiguous. The CDR3 is 16 residues long. Trimming removed 1 base from V and 4 bases from J, with 16 bases in between. CDR1 is LGHNA and CDR2 is YNFKEQ in the germline V gene. CDR3 nucleotide sequence: TGTGCCAGCAGCCAAGCTGAGGATCCGTCTGTCTATGGCTACACCTTC. Its translation is CASSQAEDPSVYGYTF.

The chain carries TRBV4-2 and TRBJ1-2; D is perhaps TRBD1 (5 bases). The CDR3 has 14 residues. The V gene's germline CDR1 is LGHNA and CDR2 YNFKEQ. Trimming removed 3 bases from V and 6 bases from J, with 14 bases in between. The CDR3: CASSQVVGADGYTF. The CDR3 coding sequence is TGTGCCAGCAGCCAGGTTGTAGGGGCGGATGGCTACACCTTC.

This clone has only one observation. The chain is built from TRBV6-2 or TRBV6-3 and TRBJ1-5; D not resolved. CDR1 MNHEY and CDR2 SVGEGT come from the germline V gene. The CDR3 is 14 residues long. V was clipped by 2 bases and J by 6 bases, with 11 bases between them. The DNA for the CDR3 is TGTGCCAGCAGTTACGGTCTTACGGGTCAGCCCCAGCATTTT. Its protein is CASSYGLTGQPQHF.

This clone was observed a few times. The chain uses TRBV7-6 and TRBJ2-7; 9 bases agree with TRBD2. This CDR3 is 18 amino acids long. The junction had 15 bases not matched to a gene; V was cut back by 5 bases and J by 1 base. Germline V CDR1 and CDR2: SGHVS, FNYEAQ. The CDR3 nucleotides read TGTGCCAGCAGCCCTTTACCCCGTGGCGGGGGGGTATCCTACGAGCAGTACTTC. It is translated as CASSPLPRGGGVSYEQYF.

V usage is TRBV5-6 and J usage is TRBJ1-2; no clear D. From germline, CDR1 is SGHDT and CDR2 YYEEEE. The V end lost 4 bases, the J end lost 4 bases, and 11 bases lay between the germline ends. The CDR3 sequence is 13 residues long. The CDR3 coding sequence is TGTGCCAGCAGCCCGGGTGGAACCTATGGCTACACCTTC. Its protein product is CASSPGGTYGYTF. The whole variable domain, remainder taken from reference TRBV5-6 and TRBJ1-2, is DAGVTQSPTHLIKTRGQQVTLRCSPKSGHDTVSWYQQALGQGPQFIFQYYEEEERQRGNFPDRFSGHQFPNYSSELNVNALLLGDSALYLCASSPGGTYGYTFGSGTRLTVV.

The sample holds a few counts of this clone. The chain is built from TRBV30 and TRBJ1-1; no definite D call. Germline CDR1 reads GTSNPN; CDR2 reads SVGIG (reference sequence). Trimming took 0 bases from V and 1 from J, leaving 9 bases between them. The CDR3 length is 14 residues. CDR3 sequence (DNA): TGTGCCTGGAGTGTAAACCTCCGGAACACTGAAGCTTTCTTT. Translated, it gives CAWSVNLRNTEAFF.

The chain carries TRBV15 and TRBJ1-4; D remains ambiguous. The V and J ends lost 0 bases and 8 bases respectively, with 13 bases between them. Per the germline V gene, CDR1 is LNHNV and CDR2 is YYDKDF (reference sequence). The CDR3 contains 15 residues. CDR3 sequence (DNA): TGTGCCACCAGCAGAGATCCCTCCGCATCCGAAAAACTGTTTTTT. It specifies CATSRDPSASEKLFF. Variable domain in full (rest from reference TRBV15 and TRBJ1-4): DAMVIQNPRYQVTQFGKPVTLSCSQTLNHNVMYWYQQKSSQAPKLLFHYYDKDFNNEADTPDNFQSRRPNTSFCFLDIRSPGLGDTAMYLCATSRDPSASEKLFFGSGTQLSVL.

This clone was seen a handful of times. V and J are TRBV18 and TRBJ2-2; TRBD1 matches at 7 bases. Germline V gene data show CDR1 as KGHSH and CDR2 as LQKENI. CDR3 size: 16 residues. Unmatched junction bases numbered 5, after V lost 1 base and J lost 3 bases. The CDR3 coding sequence is TGTGCCAGCTCACCACGGACAGGTGGAGACACCGGGGAGCTGTTTTTT. This sequence encodes CASSPRTGGDTGELFF.

This clone showed up just once. This chain joins TRBV7-3 and TRBJ1-2; possible D gene TRBD1, 6 bases. Germline V gene lookup returns CDR1 SGHTA and CDR2 FQGTGA. The CDR3 loop spans 15 amino acids. V was shortened by 3 bases and J by 7 bases, with 18 bases between the two germline ends. Written as DNA, the CDR3 is TGTGCCAGCAGCTTGGGAACAGGGAGTCGGTCTGGCTACACCTTC. This translates into CASSLGTGSRSGYTF.

The chain couples TRBV7-2 to TRBJ1-2; D ambiguous. The V end was cut by 6 bases, the J end by 8 bases, with 10 bases between. This CDR3 region has 11 residues. CDR1 SGHTA and CDR2 FQGNSA come from the germline V gene. As DNA, the CDR3 is TGTGCCAGCAGGCTAAACGGGGGCTACACCTTC. Translated, it gives CASRLNGGYTF.

CDR3 amino acids: CASSREGTRELFF. CDR3 sequence (DNA): TGTGCCAGCAGCCGAGAGGGGACGCGGGAGCTGTTTTTT. This chain joins TRBV7-9 and TRBJ2-2; D assignment may be TRBD1 or TRBD2 (5 bases each). The CDR3 runs 13 residues. Trimming cost V 5 bases and J 9 bases, with 13 bases left between them. Germline-derived CDR1 and CDR2 are SEHNR and FQNEAQ (reference sequence).

The rearrangement links TRBV28 to TRBJ1-5; weak D call: TRBD1 (5 bases). The germline V and J ends were trimmed by 5 bases and 7 bases, with 18 bases remaining between them. Germline CDR1 MDHEN, CDR2 SYDVKM. CDR3 length: 15 residues. CDR3 DNA sequence: TGTGCCAGCAGTCTACTTGCCGGGGCGGACCAGCCCCAGCATTTT. It encodes CASSLLAGADQPQHF.

This chain links TRBV11-3 with TRBJ2-3, with D perhaps TRBD1 (6 bases). This CDR3 region has 15 residues. Per the germline V gene, CDR1 is SGHNT and CDR2 is YENEEA. V lost 1 base, J lost 6 bases, and 14 bases lay in between. The CDR3 loop reads CASSLGQGSHDTQYF. CDR3 sequence (DNA): TGTGCCAGCAGCTTAGGGCAGGGGAGCCACGATACGCAGTATTTT.

The chain joins TRBV11-3 to TRBJ2-1, with 8 bases aligning to TRBD1. There are 13 residues in the CDR3. Germline V gives CDR1 SGHNT, CDR2 YENEEA. V shed 2 bases and J 9 bases; nucleotides not matched to a gene: 3. For the CDR3, the DNA is TGTGCCAGCAGCTTACAGGGGGCAGGTGAGCAGTTCTTC. As protein: CASSLQGAGEQFF.

This clone was seen more than once but under ten times. The V call is TRBV7-9, the J call TRBJ1-3; D remains unclear. The germline V gene encodes CDR1 SEHNR and CDR2 FQNEAQ (reference sequence). The V end lost 9 bases, the J end lost 4 bases, and 7 bases lay between the germline ends. The CDR3 has 11 residues. The CDR3 is CARGAGNTIYF. CDR3 DNA: TGTGCCAGGGGTGCCGGAAACACCATATATTTT.

The chain joins TRBV18 to TRBJ1-2; 9 bases line up with TRBD1. V trimming: 3 bases; J trimming: 5 bases; junction bases outside the gene matches: 7. CDR1 and CDR2 from the germline V gene are KGHSH and LQKENI. The CDR3 is 15 amino acids. CDR3 loop: CASSPSTGGEYGYTF. CDR3 sequence (DNA): TGTGCCAGCTCACCGTCGACAGGGGGAGAGTATGGCTACACCTTC.

The J gene is TRBJ2-7, the V gene TRBV10-1; D is unclear. Germline V gene sequence: CDR1 WNHNN, CDR2 SYGVQD (reference sequence). This CDR3 comprises 11 residues. V lost 3 bases to trimming and J lost 5 bases, with 5 bases between them. The CDR3 loop is CASSERNEQYF. DNA of the CDR3: TGCGCCAGCAGTGAACGGAACGAGCAGTACTTC.

The CDR3 here is CASSPQGAHYGYTF. The CDR3 DNA reads TGTGCCAGCAGCCCTCAGGGGGCTCACTATGGCTACACCTTC. V usage is TRBV7-8 and J usage is TRBJ1-2, with 8 positions matching TRBD1. This CDR3 has 14 amino acids. Trimming cost V 5 bases and J 3 bases; bases outside gene matches: 5. The germline gives CDR1 SGHVS, CDR2 FQNEAQ.

There are a few counts of this clone. The rearrangement links TRBV7-2 to TRBJ1-2; no reliable D call. With 0 bases removed from V and 0 bases from J, the gap between germline ends came to 8 bases. Per the germline V gene, CDR1 is SGHTA and CDR2 is FQGNSA. The CDR3 spans 15 residues. CDR3 in amino acids: CASSLAIGANYGYTF. In DNA, the CDR3 is TGTGCCAGCAGCTTAGCAATCGGAGCTAACTATGGCTACACCTTC. The whole variable domain, filled in from reference TRBV7-2 and TRBJ1-2, reads GAGVSQSPSNKVTEKGKDVELRCDPISGHTALYWYRQSLGQGLEFLIYFQGNSAPDKSGLPSDRFSAERTGGSVSTLTIQRTQQEDSAVYLCASSLAIGANYGYTFGSGTRLTVV.